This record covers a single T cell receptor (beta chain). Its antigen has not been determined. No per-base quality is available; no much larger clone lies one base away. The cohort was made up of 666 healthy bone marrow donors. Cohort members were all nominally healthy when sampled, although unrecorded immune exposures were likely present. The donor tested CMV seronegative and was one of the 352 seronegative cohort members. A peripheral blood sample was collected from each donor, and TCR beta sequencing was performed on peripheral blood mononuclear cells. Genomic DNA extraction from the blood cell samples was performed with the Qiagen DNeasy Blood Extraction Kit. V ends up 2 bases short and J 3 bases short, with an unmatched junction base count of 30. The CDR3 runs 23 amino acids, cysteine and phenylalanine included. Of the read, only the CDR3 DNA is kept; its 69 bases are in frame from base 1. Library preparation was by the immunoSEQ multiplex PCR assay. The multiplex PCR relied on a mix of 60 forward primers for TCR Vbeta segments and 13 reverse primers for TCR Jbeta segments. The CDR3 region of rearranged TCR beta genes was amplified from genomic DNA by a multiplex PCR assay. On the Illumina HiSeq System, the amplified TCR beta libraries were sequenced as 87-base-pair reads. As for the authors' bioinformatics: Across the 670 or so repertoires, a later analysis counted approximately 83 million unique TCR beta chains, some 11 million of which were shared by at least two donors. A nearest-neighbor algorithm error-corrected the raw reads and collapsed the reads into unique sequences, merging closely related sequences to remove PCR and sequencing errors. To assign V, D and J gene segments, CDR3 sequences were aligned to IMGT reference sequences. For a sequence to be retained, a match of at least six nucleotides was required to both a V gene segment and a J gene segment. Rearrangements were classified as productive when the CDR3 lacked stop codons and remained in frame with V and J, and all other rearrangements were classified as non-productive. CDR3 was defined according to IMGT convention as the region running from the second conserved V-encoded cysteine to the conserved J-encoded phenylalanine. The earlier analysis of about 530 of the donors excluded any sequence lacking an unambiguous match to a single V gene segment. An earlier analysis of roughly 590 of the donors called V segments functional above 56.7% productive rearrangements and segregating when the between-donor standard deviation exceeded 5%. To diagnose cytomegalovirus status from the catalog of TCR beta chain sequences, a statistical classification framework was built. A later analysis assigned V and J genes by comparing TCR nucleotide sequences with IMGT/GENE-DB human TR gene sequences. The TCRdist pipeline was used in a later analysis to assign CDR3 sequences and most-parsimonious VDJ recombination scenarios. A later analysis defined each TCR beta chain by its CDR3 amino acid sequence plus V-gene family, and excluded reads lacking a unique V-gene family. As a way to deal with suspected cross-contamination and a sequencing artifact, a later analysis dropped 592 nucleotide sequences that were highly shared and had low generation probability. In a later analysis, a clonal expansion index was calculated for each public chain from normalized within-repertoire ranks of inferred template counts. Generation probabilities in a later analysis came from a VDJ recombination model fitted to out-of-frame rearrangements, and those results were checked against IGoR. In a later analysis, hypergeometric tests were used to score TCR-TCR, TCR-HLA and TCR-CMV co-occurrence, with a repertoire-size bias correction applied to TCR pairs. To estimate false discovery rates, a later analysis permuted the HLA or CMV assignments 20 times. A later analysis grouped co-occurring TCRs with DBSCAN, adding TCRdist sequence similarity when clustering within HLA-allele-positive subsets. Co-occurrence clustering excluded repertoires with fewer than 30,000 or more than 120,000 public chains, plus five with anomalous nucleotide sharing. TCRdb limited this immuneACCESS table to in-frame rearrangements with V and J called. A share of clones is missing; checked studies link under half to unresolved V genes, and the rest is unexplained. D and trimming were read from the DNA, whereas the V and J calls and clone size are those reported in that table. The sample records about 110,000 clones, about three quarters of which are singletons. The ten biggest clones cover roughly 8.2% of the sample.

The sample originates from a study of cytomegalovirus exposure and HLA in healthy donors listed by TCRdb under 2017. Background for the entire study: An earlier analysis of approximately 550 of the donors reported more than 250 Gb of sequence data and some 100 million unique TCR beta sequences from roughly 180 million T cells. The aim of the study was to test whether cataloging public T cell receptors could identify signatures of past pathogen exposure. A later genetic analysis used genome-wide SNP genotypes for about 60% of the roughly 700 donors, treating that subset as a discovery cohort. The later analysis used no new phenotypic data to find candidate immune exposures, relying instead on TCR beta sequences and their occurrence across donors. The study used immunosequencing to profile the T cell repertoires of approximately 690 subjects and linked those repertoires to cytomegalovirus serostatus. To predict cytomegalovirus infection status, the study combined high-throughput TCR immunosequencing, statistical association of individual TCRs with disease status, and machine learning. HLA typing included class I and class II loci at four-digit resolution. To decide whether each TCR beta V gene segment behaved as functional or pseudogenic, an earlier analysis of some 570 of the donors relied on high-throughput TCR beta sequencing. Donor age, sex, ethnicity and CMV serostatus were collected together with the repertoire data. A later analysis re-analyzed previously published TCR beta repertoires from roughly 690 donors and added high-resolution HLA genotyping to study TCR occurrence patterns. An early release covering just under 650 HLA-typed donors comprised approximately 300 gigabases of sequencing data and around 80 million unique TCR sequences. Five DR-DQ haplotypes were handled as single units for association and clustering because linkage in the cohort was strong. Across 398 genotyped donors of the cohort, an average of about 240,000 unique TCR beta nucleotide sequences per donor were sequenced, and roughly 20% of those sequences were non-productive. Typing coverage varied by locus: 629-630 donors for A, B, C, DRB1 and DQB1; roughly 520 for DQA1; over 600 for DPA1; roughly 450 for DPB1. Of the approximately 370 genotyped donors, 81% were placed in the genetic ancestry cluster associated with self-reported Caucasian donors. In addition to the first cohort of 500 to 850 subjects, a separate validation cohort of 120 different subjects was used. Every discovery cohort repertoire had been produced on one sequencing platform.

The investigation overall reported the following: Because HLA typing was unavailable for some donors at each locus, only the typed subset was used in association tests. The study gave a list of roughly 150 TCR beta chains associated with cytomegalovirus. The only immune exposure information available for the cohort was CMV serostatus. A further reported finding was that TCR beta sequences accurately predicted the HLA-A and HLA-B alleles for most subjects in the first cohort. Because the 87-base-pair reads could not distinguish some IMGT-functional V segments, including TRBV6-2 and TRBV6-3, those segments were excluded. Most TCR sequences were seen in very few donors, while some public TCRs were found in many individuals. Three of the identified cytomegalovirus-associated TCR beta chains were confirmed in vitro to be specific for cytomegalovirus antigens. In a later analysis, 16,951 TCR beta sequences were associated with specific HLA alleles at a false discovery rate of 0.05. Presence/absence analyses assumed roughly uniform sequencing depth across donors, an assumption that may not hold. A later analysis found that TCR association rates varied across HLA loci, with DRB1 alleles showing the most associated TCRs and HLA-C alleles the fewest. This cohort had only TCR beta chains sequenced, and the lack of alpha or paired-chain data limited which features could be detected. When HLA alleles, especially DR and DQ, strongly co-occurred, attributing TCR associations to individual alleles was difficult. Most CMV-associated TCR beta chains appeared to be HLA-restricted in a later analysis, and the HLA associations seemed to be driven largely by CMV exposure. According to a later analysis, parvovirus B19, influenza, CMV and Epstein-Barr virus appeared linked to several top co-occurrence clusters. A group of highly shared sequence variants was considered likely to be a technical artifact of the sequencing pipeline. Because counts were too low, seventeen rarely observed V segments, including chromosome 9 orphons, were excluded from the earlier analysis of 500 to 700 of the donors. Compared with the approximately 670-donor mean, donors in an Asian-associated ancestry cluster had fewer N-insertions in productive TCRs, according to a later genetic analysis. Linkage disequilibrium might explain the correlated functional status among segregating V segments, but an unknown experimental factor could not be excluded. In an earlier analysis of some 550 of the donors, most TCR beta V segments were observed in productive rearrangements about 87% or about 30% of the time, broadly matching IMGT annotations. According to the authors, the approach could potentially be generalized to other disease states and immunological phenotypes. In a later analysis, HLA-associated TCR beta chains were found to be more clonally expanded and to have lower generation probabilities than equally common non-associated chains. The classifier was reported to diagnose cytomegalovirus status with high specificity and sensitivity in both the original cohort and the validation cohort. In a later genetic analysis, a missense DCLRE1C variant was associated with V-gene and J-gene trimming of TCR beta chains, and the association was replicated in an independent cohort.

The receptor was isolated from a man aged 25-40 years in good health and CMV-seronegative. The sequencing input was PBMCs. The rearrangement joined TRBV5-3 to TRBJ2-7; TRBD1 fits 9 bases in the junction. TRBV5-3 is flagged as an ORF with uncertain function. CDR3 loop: CARSFTNSPGQGTGFQENYEQYF. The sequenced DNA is TGTGCCAGAAGCTTTACTAATTCACCGGGACAGGGTACCGGGTTCCAGGAGAACTACGAGCAGTACTTC.